Shown below are 26 T cell receptor beta chains from a single sample sequenced in a study of blood T cell repertoires in COVID-19. The assay was immunoSEQ multiplex PCR, and TCRdb's table has in-frame clones only and misses some. The sample holds 150,000 or so clones, roughly three quarters seen once. Sequenced input: peripheral blood. Receptors were obtained from a woman between 65 and 79 years old with COVID-19, enrolled during active disease.

The V call is TRBV6-6, the J call TRBJ1-5, with D possibly being TRBD1 (6 bases). V was pared by 6 bases and J by 5 bases, with 20 bases between. This CDR3 region has 16 residues. Germline V gives CDR1 MNHNY, CDR2 SVGAGI (reference sequence). This CDR3 is CASSYGTPPRHQPQHF. In nucleotides, the CDR3 is TGTGCCAGCAGCTACGGGACACCCCCCAGGCATCAGCCCCAGCATTTT.

The chain links TRBV7-9 to TRBJ2-3; TRBD2 agrees at 9 bases. Losses at the gene ends were 4 bases for V and 0 bases for J; bases not matched to a gene: 2. Germline V lookup: CDR1 SEHNR, CDR2 FQNEAQ (reference sequence). This CDR3 has 15 amino acids. This CDR3 reads CASSYTSGSTDTQYF. The CDR3 DNA is TGTGCCAGCAGCTATACTAGCGGGAGCACAGATACGCAGTATTTT. Full variable domain (rest looked up from reference TRBV7-9 and TRBJ2-3): DTGVSQNPRHKITKRGQNVTFRCDPISEHNRLYWYRQTLGQGPEFLTYFQNEAQLEKSRLLSDRFSAERPKGSFSTLEIQRTEQGDSAMYLCASSYTSGSTDTQYFGPGTRLTVL.

The chain couples TRBV21-1 to TRBJ1-2; the listed D gene, TRBD1, was not tested against the DNA. TRBV21-1 is a listed pseudogene. The CDR3 length is 16 residues. CDR3 nucleotides: TGTGCCAGCAGCAAAGTAAGTTCCAGGGAAAACTATGGCTACACCTTC. Translating gives CASSKVSSRENYGYTF.

This rearrangement joins TRBV27 to TRBJ2-1, with 11 positions matching TRBD2. Per germline, CDR1 MNHEY and CDR2 SMNVEV (reference sequence). This CDR3 is built from 17 residues. With 4 bases clipped from V and 0 bases from J, the junction kept 5 bases outside the gene matches. The CDR3 DNA reads TGTGCCAGCAGTTGGGCTAGCGGGGGGAGCTCCTACAATGAGCAGTTCTTC. Translated, it gives CASSWASGGSSYNEQFF.

The genes are TRBV28 and TRBJ2-7; TRBD1 is a possible D gene (6 bases). The CDR3 sequence is 18 residues long. V lost 4 bases to trimming and J lost 3 bases, with 25 bases between them. CDR1 is MDHEN and CDR2 is SYDVKM in the germline V gene. The CDR3 is CASSSSESHGTRRYEQYF. The CDR3 DNA is TGTGCCAGCAGTTCTTCCGAATCTCACGGGACACGGCGCTACGAGCAGTACTTC.

The V call is TRBV7-8, the J call TRBJ2-7, with 8 bases aligning to TRBD1. This CDR3 has 16 amino acids. The trim removed 1 base at V and 3 bases at J, leaving 8 bases unmatched. Germline V gene data show CDR1 as SGHVS and CDR2 as FQNEAQ. The CDR3 DNA sequence: TGTGCCAGCAGCTTAGATCCCGGGACAGGTTTCTACGAGCAGTACTTC. This translates into CASSLDPGTGFYEQYF.

The rearrangement links TRBV7-9 to TRBJ1-2, with D hard to call. CDR1 is SEHNR and CDR2 is FQNEAQ in the germline V gene (reference sequence). The CDR3 loop spans 17 amino acids. V gave up 5 bases and J gave up 3 bases, with 22 bases separating them. This CDR3 reads CASSPGPSSLTDYGYTF. CDR3 in DNA: TGTGCCAGCAGCCCAGGTCCCTCCTCCCTCACAGACTATGGCTACACCTTC.

V is TRBV2 and J is TRBJ2-3, with 12 bases identical to TRBD2. This CDR3 is 17 amino acids long. The junction had 10 bases not matched to a gene; V was cut back by 4 bases and J by 5 bases. The germline CDR1 and CDR2 sequences are SNHLY and FYNNEI. The chain's CDR3 is CASSGGKGLAGKDTQYF. CDR3 sequence (DNA): TGTGCCAGCAGTGGGGGAAAAGGACTAGCGGGGAAAGATACGCAGTATTTT. Complete variable domain (other parts from reference TRBV2 and TRBJ2-3): EPEVTQTPSHQVTQMGQEVILRCVPISNHLYFYWYRQILGQKVEFLVSFYNNEISEKSEIFDDQFSVERPDGSNFTLKIRSTKLEDSAMYFCASSGGKGLAGKDTQYFGPGTRLTVL.

The V call is TRBV4-2, the J call TRBJ1-1, with D possibly being TRBD1 (6 bases). The V and J ends lost 1 base and 6 bases respectively, with 15 bases between them. The CDR3 has 15 residues. The germline V gene has CDR1 LGHNA and CDR2 YNFKEQ. The CDR3 coding sequence is TGTGCCAGCAGCCAAGCCGGGGGGGCCAACCCTGAAGCTTTCTTT. This codes for CASSQAGGANPEAFF.

This clone was picked up one time. This chain links TRBV11-2 with TRBJ1-4; a possible D gene is TRBD1 (5 bases). The CDR3 has 15 amino acids. Trimming took off 1 base at V and 8 bases at J, with 14 bases between the two ends. Germline loops: CDR1 SGHAT, CDR2 FQNNGV. CDR3 nucleotides: TGTGCCAGCAGCTTAGGGGCAGGGAGGTTGGAAAAACTGTTTTTT. Amino acids: CASSLGAGRLEKLFF. The whole variable domain, remainder taken from reference TRBV11-2 and TRBJ1-4, is EAGVAQSPRYKIIEKRQSVAFWCNPISGHATLYWYQQILGQGPKLLIQFQNNGVVDDSQLPKDRFSAERLKGVDSTLKIQPAKLEDSAVYLCASSLGAGRLEKLFFGSGTQLSVL.

The chain couples TRBV19 to TRBJ1-2; D remains unclear. The V gene lost 1 base and the J gene lost 1 base, with 10 bases spanning the gap. Per germline, CDR1 LNHDA and CDR2 SQIVND (reference sequence). The CDR3 loop spans 15 amino acids. CDR3 bases: TGTGCCAGTAGTATAGTTCCGAGTGTTAACTATGGCTACACCTTC. Encoded protein: CASSIVPSVNYGYTF.

The chain uses TRBV6-5 and TRBJ1-4; 8 bases are a match to TRBD1. The junction had 11 bases not matched to a gene; V was cut back by 9 bases and J by 5 bases. CDR1 is MNHEY, CDR2 SVGAGI, per germline. This CDR3 has 15 residues. The CDR3, as DNA: TGTGCCAGTCATCTTTCAGGGGGCAGGAATGAAAAACTGTTTTTT. It codes for CASHLSGGRNEKLFF.

This clone came up a few times. The rearrangement joins TRBV11-2 to TRBJ2-7; D is unresolved. Between the trimmed V and J ends, which lost 6 bases and 1 base, there was a span of 7 bases. CDR1 and CDR2 (germline): SGHAT, FQNNGV. The CDR3 consists of 12 residues. CDR3 DNA sequence: TGTGCCAGCAGAATATCGTCCTACGAGCAGTACTTC. Protein: CASRISSYEQYF.

The chain combines TRBV20-1 with TRBJ1-1; 11 bases agree with TRBD1. V shed 5 bases and J 5 bases; nucleotides not matched to a gene: 10. This CDR3 has 15 amino acids. CDR1 and CDR2 from the germline V gene are DFQATT and SNEGSKA (reference sequence). CDR3 residues: CSARDPGQGETEAFF. CDR3 DNA sequence: TGCAGTGCTCGTGACCCGGGACAGGGGGAAACTGAAGCTTTCTTT.

The gene calls are TRBV6-6 and TRBJ2-2; D gene uncertain. Trimming shortened V by 6 bases and J by 1 base, and 6 bases separated the two germline ends. This CDR3 is built from 13 residues. Germline CDR1 is MNHNY and CDR2 is SVGAGI (reference sequence). The CDR3 DNA sequence: TGTGCCAGCAGAAGACTGAACACCGGGGAGCTGTTTTTT. It is translated as CASRRLNTGELFF.

The J gene is TRBJ2-7, the V gene TRBV18; D is perhaps TRBD1 (5 bases). The germline gives CDR1 KGHSH, CDR2 LQKENI. The CDR3 consists of 16 residues. The V end was cut by 2 bases, the J end by 1 base, with 15 bases between. The CDR3 here is CASSPRLRERSYEQYF. The CDR3 DNA reads as TGTGCCAGCTCACCAAGGCTCAGGGAACGGTCCTACGAGCAGTACTTC.

V gene TRBV7-2 combines with J gene TRBJ2-5, with 7 bases fitting TRBD2. The CDR3 runs to 16 residues. After removal of 2 bases from V and 14 bases from J, the junction contained 20 bases not matched to a gene. Germline V gene data show CDR1 as SGHTA and CDR2 as FQGNSA. The CDR3 is CASSLNPGGASGASYF. In DNA form, the CDR3 reads TGTGCCAGCAGCTTAAACCCGGGGGGTGCTAGCGGTGCCTCTTACTTC.

This chain joins TRBV7-6 and TRBJ1-3; possibly TRBD1 for D (5 bases). Germline values: CDR1 SGHVS, CDR2 FNYEAQ. The CDR3 is 18 residues long. Trimming pared 5 bases from V and 2 bases from J, leaving 22 bases between. The CDR3 loop is CASSVNSGQGLPGNTIYF. In DNA form, the CDR3 reads TGTGCCAGCAGCGTTAACTCAGGGCAGGGTCTCCCTGGAAACACCATATATTTT.

The chain employs TRBV5-6 and TRBJ1-3, with D hard to call. The germline CDR1 and CDR2 sequences are SGHDT and YYEEEE. There are 11 residues in the CDR3. With 4 bases removed from V and 7 bases from J, the gap between germline ends came to 6 bases. The CDR3 sequence is CASSKENTIYF. For the CDR3, the DNA is TGTGCCAGCAGCAAAGAGAACACCATATATTTT.

The chain employs TRBV5-6 and TRBJ1-4; D ambiguous. The V gene's germline CDR1 is SGHDT and CDR2 YYEEEE. The CDR3 covers 15 residues. V shed 2 bases and J shed 0 bases, with 8 bases lying between them. CDR3: CASSLPGATNEKLFF. DNA of the CDR3: TGTGCCAGCAGCTTACCGGGAGCAACTAATGAAAAACTGTTTTTT.

The V gene is TRBV9, the J gene TRBJ2-5; possibly TRBD2 for D (6 bases). The V end was cut by 0 bases, the J end by 2 bases, with 11 bases between. The CDR3 is 15 residues long. Germline values: CDR1 SGDLS, CDR2 YYNGEE. The CDR3 spells CASSVGVSGQETQYF. CDR3 nucleotide sequence: TGTGCCAGCAGCGTAGGGGTTAGCGGTCAAGAGACCCAGTACTTC. Full variable domain (outside the CDR3, taken from reference TRBV9 and TRBJ2-5): DSGVTQTPKHLITATGQRVTLRCSPRSGDLSVYWYQQSLDQGLQFLIQYYNGEERAKGNILERFSAQQFPDLHSELNLSSLELGDSALYFCASSVGVSGQETQYFGPGTRLLVL.

The V and J genes are TRBV11-1 and TRBJ1-1; no definite D call. V was trimmed by 3 bases and J by 6 bases, leaving 11 bases between them. The CDR3 has 13 residues. The germline V gene has CDR1 SGHAT and CDR2 FQDESV (reference sequence). The CDR3 bases are TGTGCCAGCAGCTTCCCCGGGTGGCCTGAAGCTTTCTTT. The encoded protein is CASSFPGWPEAFF. Looking up the rest from reference TRBV11-1 and TRBJ1-1 gives the full variable domain: EAEVAQSPRYKITEKSQAVAFWCDPISGHATLYWYRQILGQGPELLVQFQDESVVDDSQLPKDRFSAERLKGVDSTLKIQPAELGDSAMYLCASSFPGWPEAFFGQGTRLTVV.

The count of this clone is one. The chain carries TRBV2 and TRBJ2-7; D unresolved. In germline, CDR1 is SNHLY, CDR2 FYNNEI. The CDR3 length is 12 residues. V lost 1 base, J lost 4 bases, and 5 bases lay in between. CDR3 bases: TGTGCCAGCAGTGAAGAAGCATACGAGCAGTACTTC. It is translated as CASSEEAYEQYF.

The chain links TRBV7-2 to TRBJ2-3, with 14 bases lining up with TRBD2. Germline-derived CDR1 and CDR2 are SGHTA and FQGNSA. This CDR3 region has 16 residues. Trimming at V came to 5 bases and at J to 5 bases, leaving 6 bases not matched to a gene. The CDR3 is CASSMTSGGAGDTQYF. The CDR3 DNA reads TGTGCCAGCAGCATGACTAGCGGGGGGGCCGGAGATACGCAGTATTTT.

This clone has just a few counts. This chain links TRBV4-2 with TRBJ1-2; D call uncertain. Deletions cut 2 bases from V and 3 bases from J, with 10 bases between. The CDR3 loop spans 14 amino acids. Germline V CDR1 and CDR2: LGHNA, YNFKEQ. This CDR3 is CASSQTDGDYGYTF. The CDR3 nucleotides read TGTGCCAGCAGCCAAACAGACGGCGACTATGGCTACACCTTC.

J is TRBJ2-6 and V is TRBV7-9; a possible D gene is TRBD1 (5 bases). V dropped 3 bases and J dropped 2 bases, with 8 bases sitting between them. Germline loops: CDR1 SEHNR, CDR2 FQNEAQ (reference sequence). The CDR3 sequence is 15 residues long. The CDR3 nucleotides are TGTGCCAGCAGCTTCGACAGAGCTGGGGCCAACGTCCTGACTTTC. Its protein product is CASSFDRAGANVLTF.